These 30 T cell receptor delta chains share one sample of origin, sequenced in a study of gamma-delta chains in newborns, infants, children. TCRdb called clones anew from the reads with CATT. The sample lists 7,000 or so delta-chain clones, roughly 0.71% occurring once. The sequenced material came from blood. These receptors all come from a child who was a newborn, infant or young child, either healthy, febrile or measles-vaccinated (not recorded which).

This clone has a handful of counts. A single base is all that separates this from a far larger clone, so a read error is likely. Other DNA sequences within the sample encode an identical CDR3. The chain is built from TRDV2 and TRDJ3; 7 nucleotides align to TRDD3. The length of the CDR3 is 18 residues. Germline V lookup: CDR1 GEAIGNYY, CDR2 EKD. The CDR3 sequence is CACDTAGGISWDTRQMFF. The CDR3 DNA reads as TGTGCCTGTGACACCGCTGGGGGGATCTCCTGGGACACCCGGCAGATGTTTTTC.

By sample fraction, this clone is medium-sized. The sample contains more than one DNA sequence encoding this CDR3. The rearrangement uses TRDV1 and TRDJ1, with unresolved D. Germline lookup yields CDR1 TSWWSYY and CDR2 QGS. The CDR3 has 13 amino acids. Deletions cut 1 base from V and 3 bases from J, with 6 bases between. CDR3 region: CALGEPVADKLIF. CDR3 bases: TGTGCTCTTGGGGAACCTGTCGCCGATAAACTCATCTTT.

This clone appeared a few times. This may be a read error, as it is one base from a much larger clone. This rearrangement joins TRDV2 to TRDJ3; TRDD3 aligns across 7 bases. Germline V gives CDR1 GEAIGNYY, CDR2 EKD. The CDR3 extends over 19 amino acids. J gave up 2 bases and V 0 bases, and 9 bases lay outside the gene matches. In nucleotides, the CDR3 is TGTGCCTGTGACACCGTCGGACTGGGGTGGACCTGGGACACCCGACAGATGTTTTTC. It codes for CACDTVGLGWTWDTRQMFF.

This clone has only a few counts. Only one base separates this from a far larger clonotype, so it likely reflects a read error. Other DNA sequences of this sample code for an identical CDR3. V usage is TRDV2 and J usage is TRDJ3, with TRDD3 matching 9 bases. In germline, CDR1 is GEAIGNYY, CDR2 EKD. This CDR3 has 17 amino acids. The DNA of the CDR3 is TGTGCCTGTGACACCGCGGGGGATACCTGGGACATCCGACAGATGTTTTTC. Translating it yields CACDTAGDTWDIRQMFF.

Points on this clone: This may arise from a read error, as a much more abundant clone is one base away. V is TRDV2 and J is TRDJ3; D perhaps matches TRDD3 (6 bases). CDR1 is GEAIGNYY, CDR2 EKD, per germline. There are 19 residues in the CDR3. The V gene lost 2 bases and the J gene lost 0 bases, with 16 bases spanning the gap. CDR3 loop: CACDRLGGISSWDTRQMFF. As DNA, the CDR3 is TGTGCCTGTGACAGATTGGGGGGTATTAGCTCCTGGGACACCCGACAGATGTTTTTC.

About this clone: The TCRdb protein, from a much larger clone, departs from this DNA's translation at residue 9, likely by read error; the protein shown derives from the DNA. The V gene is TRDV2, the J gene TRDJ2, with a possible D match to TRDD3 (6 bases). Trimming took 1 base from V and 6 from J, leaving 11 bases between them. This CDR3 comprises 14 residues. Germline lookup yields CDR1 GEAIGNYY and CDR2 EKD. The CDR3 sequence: CACDTVGGAAQLFF. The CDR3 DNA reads TGTGCCTGTGACACGGTGGGGGGGGCAGCACAACTCTTCTTT.

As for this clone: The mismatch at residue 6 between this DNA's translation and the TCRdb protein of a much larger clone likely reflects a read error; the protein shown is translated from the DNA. CDR3 DNA sequence: TGTGCCTGTGACCCCATGCGGGGAAGCTCCTGGGACACCCGACAGATGTTTTTC. Its protein product is CACDPMRGSSWDTRQMFF. The V and J genes are TRDV2 and TRDJ3; tentatively, D is TRDD3 (5 bases). CDR1 is GEAIGNYY, CDR2 EKD, per germline. V lost 3 bases and J 0 bases, leaving 14 bases between the germline ends. The CDR3 loop spans 18 amino acids.

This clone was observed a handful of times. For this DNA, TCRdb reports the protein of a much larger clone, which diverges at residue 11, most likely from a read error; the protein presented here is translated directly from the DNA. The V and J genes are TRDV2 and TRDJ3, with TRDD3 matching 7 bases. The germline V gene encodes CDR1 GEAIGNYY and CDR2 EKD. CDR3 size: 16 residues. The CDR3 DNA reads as TGTGCCTGTGACACCTGGGGGACCTGGGACGCCCGACAGATGTTTTTC. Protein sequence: CACDTWGTWDARQMFF.

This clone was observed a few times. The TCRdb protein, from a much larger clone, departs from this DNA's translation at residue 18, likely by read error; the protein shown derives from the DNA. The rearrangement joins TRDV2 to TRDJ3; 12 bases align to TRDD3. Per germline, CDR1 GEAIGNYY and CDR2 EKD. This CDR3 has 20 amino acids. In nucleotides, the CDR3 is TGTGCCTGTGACCCAGTACTGGGGGATACTAGCTCCTGGGACACCCGACAGACGTTTTTC. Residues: CACDPVLGDTSSWDTRQTFF.

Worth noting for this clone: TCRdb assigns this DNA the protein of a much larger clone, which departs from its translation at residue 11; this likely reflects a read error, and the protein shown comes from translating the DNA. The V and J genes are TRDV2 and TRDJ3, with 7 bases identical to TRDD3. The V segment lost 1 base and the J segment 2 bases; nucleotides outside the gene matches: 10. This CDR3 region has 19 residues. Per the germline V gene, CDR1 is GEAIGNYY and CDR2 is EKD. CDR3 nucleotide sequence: TGTGCCTGTGACACTGGGGGAATCCTCAGCCCCTGGGACACCCGACAGATGTTTTTC. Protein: CACDTGGILSPWDTRQMFF.

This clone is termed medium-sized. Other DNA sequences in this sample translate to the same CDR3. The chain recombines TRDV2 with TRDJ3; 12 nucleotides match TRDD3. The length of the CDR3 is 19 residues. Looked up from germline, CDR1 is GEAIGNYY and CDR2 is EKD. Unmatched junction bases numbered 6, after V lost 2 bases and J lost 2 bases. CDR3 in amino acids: CACDKVLGDTAWDTRQMFF. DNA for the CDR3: TGTGCCTGTGACAAAGTACTGGGGGATACCGCCTGGGACACCCGACAGATGTTTTTC.

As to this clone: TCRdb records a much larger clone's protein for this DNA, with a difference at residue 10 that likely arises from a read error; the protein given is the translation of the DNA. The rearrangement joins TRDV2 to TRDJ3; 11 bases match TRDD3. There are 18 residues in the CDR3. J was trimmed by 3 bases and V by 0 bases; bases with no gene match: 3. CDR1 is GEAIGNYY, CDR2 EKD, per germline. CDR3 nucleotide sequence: TGTGCCTGTGACACCGGCTGGGGGATACTCTGGGACACCCGACAGATGTTTTTC. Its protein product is CACDTGWGILWDTRQMFF.

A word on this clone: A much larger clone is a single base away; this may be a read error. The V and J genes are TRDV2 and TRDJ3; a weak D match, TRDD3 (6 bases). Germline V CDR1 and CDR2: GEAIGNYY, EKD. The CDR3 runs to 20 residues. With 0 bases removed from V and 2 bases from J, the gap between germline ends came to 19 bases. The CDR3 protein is CACDTGWGFRSPWDTRQMFF. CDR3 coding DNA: TGTGCCTGTGACACCGGGTGGGGATTCCGGAGCCCCTGGGACACCCGACAGATGTTTTTC.

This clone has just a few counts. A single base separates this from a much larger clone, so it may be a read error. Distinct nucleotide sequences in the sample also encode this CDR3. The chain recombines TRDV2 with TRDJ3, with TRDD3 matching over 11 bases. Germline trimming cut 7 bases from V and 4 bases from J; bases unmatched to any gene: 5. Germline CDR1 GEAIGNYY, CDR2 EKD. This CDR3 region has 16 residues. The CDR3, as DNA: TGTGCCTGCGACTACTGGGGGATATGGGACACCCGACAGATGTTTTTC. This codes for CACDYWGIWDTRQMFF.

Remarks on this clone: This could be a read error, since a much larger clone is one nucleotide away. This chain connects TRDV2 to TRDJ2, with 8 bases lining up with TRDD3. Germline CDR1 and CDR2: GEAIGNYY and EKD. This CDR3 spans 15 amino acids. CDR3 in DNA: TGTGCCTGTGACACCGTGGGGGATCCTACAGCACAACCCTTCTTT. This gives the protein CACDTVGDPTAQPFF.

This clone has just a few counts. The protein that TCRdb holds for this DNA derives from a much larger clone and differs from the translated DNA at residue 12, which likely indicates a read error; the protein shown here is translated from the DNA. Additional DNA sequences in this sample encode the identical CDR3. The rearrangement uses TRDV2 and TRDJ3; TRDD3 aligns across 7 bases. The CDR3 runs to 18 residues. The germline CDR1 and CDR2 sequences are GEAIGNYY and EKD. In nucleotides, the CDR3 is TGTGCCTGTGACACCTGGGGGACTAGCTCCTGGGGCACCCGACAGATGTTTTTC. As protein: CACDTWGTSSWGTRQMFF.

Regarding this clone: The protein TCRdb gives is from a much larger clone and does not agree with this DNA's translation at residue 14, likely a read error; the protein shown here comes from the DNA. In DNA, the CDR3 is TGTGCCTGTGACACCGGCTGGGGGAGCTCCTGGGACACCCAACAGATGTTTTTC. Its protein product is CACDTGWGSSWDTQQMFF. The chain is built from TRDV2 and TRDJ3, with 8 bases matching TRDD3. Germline V gene sequence: CDR1 GEAIGNYY, CDR2 EKD. This CDR3 has 18 residues.

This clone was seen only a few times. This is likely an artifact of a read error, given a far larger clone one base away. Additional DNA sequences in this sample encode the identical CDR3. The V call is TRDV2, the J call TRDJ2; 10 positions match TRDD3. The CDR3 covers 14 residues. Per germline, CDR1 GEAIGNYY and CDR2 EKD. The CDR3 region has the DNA TGTGCATGTGACACCTGGGGGATAACAGCACAACTCTTCTTT. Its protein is CACDTWGITAQLFF.

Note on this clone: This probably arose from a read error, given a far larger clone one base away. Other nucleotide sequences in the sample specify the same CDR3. The CDR3 protein is CACDKVLGDNKKSSWDTRQMFF. The CDR3, as DNA: TGTGCCTGTGACAAAGTACTGGGGGATAACAAAAAAAGCTCCTGGGATACCCGACAGATGTTTTTC. The V gene is TRDV2, the J gene TRDJ3, with 11 nucleotides matching TRDD3. The CDR3 length is 22 residues. The germline CDR1 and CDR2 sequences are GEAIGNYY and EKD.

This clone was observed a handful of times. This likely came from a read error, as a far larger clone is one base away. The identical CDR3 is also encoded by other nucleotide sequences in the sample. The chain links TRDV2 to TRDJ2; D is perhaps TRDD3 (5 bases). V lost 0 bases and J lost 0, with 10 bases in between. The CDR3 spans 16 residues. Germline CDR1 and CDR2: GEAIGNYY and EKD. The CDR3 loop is CACDTVGYALTAQLFF. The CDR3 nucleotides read TGTGCCTGTGACACCGTAGGATATGCTTTGACAGCACAACTCTTCTTT.

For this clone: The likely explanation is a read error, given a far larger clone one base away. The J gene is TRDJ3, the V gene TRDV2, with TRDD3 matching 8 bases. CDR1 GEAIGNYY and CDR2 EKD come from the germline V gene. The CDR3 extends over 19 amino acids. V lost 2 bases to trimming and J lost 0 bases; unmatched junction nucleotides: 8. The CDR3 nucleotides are TGTGCCTGTGACAAACTGGGGGCCCGACGCTCCTGGGACACCCGACAGATGTTTTTC. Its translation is CACDKLGARRSWDTRQMFF.

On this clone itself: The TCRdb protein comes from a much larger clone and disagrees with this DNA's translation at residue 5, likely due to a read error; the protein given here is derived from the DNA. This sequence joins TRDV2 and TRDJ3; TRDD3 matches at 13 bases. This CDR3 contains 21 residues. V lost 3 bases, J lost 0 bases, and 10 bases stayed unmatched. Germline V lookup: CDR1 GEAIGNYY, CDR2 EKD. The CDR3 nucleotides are TGTGCCTGTGACGACGTACTGGGGGATACGCTAAGCTCCTGGGACACCCGACAGATGTTTTTC. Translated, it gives CACDDVLGDTLSSWDTRQMFF.

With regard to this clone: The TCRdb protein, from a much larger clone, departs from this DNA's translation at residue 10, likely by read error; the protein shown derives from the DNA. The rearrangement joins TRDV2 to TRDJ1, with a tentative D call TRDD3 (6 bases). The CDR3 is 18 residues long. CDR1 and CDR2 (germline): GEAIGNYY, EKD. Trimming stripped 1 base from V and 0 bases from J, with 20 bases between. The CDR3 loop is CACDTLRYAYFYTDKLIF. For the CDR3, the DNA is TGTGCCTGTGACACTCTCAGATACGCGTACTTTTACACCGATAAACTCATCTTT.

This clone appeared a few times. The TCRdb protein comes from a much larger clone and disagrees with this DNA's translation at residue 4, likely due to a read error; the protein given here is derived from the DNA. The CDR3 sequence: CACNWGIHKLIF. The CDR3 region has the DNA TGTGCCTGTAACTGGGGGATACATAAACTCATCTTT. V and J are TRDV2 and TRDJ1; 12 bases fit TRDD3. The CDR3 totals 12 residues. Trimming cost V 6 bases and J 6 bases; bases outside gene matches: 1. Germline values: CDR1 GEAIGNYY, CDR2 EKD.

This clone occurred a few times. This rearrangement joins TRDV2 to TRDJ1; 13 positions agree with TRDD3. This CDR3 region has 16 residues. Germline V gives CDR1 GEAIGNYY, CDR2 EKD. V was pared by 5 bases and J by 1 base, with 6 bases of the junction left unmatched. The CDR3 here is CACGILGDTGTDKLIF. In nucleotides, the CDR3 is TGTGCCTGTGGCATACTGGGGGATACGGGCACCGATAAACTCATCTTT.

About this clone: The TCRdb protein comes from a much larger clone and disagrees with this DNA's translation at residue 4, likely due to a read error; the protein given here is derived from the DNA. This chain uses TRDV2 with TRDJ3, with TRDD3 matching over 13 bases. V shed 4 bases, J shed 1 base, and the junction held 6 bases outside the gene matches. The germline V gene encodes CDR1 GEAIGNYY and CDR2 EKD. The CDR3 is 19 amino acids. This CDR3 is CACEPVLGDTSWDTRQMFF. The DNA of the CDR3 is TGTGCCTGTGAACCGGTACTGGGGGATACGTCCTGGGACACCCGACAGATGTTTTTC.

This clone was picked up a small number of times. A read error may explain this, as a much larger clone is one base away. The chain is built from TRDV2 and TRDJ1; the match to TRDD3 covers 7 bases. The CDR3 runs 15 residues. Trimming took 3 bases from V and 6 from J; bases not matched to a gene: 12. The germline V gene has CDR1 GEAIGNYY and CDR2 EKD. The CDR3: CACDSNPTGVYKLIF. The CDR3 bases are TGTGCCTGTGACTCCAACCCTACTGGGGTCTATAAACTCATCTTT.

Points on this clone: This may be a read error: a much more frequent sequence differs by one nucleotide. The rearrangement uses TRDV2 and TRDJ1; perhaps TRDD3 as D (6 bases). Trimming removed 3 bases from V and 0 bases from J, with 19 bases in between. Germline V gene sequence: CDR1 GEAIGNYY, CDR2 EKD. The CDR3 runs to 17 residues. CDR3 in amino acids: CACDGLTGDLYTDKLIF. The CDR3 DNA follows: TGTGCCTGTGACGGCCTTACGGGGGACTTGTACACCGATAAACTCATCTTT.

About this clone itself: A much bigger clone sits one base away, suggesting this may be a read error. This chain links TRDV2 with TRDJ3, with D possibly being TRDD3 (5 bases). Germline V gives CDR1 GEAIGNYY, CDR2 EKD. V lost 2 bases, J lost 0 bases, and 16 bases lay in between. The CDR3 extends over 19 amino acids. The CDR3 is CACDIAGGQGSWDTRQMFF. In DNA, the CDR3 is TGTGCCTGTGACATCGCAGGGGGCCAAGGCTCCTGGGACACCCGACAGATGTTTTTC.

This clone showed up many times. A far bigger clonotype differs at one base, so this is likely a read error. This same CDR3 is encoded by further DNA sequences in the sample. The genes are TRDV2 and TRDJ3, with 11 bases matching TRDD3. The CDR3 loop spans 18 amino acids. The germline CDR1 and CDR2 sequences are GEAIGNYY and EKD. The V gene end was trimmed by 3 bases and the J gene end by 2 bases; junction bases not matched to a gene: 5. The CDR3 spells CACDLLGDSPWDTRQMFF. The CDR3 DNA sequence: TGTGCCTGTGACCTACTGGGGGATAGCCCCTGGGACACCCGACAGATGTTTTTC.